Shown below are 11 T cell receptor beta chains from a single sample sequenced in a study of CD8 T cells in ankylosing spondylitis. TCRdb independently ran MiXCR on the 5' RACE reads; one entry per CDR3 protein. The sample contains hundreds of thousands of distinct CDR3 sequences, around 20% of which appear only once. The sequenced sample was blood, either unsorted or a sorted T cell fraction (not recorded which). These receptors all stem from a female donor with ankylosing spondylitis or in good health (not recorded which).

The table lists this clonotype with a few counts. The rearrangement uses TRBV20-1 and TRBJ1-6, with D maybe TRBD1 (5 bases). Germline loops: CDR1 DFQATT, CDR2 SNEGSKA (reference sequence). The CDR3 covers 12 residues. V lost 6 bases and J lost 7, with 10 bases in between. CDR3 loop: CSAPGRNSPLHF. Here the CDR3 DNA reads TGCAGTGCACCGGGACGGAATTCACCCCTCCACTTT.

This rearrangement joins TRBV6-1 to TRBJ2-7, with TRBD2 matching 12 bases. Germline values: CDR1 MNHNS, CDR2 SASEGT. V dropped 4 bases and J dropped 1; count of bases not matched to a gene: 11. The CDR3 is made up of 18 amino acids. The CDR3 loop is CASSAARTSGRISYEQYF. In nucleotides, the CDR3 is TGTGCCAGCAGTGCCGCCCGAACTAGCGGGAGGATATCCTACGAGCAGTACTTC.

This clonotype was counted only a few times. CDR3 residues: CASSPYSGLAVQETQYF. The DNA of the CDR3 is TGTGCCAGCTCACCGTATTCAGGACTAGCGGTCCAAGAGACCCAGTACTTC. V is TRBV18 and J is TRBJ2-5, with 10 bases that match TRBD2. The length of the CDR3 is 17 residues. Germline CDR1 KGHSH, CDR2 LQKENI. With V trimmed by 3 bases and J by 1 base, 8 bases remained unmatched.

The V call is TRBV20-1, the J call TRBJ2-3, with 11 bases lining up with TRBD2. The CDR3 runs to 16 residues. The V segment lost 3 bases and the J segment 2 bases; nucleotides outside the gene matches: 7. The germline gives CDR1 DFQATT, CDR2 SNEGSKA (reference sequence). CDR3 sequence reads: CSASSSTSGITDTQYF. The CDR3 nucleotides are TGCAGTGCTAGCTCGTCGACTAGCGGGATCACAGATACGCAGTATTTT.

There are a few counts of this clonotype. The J gene is TRBJ2-7, the V gene TRBV9; 8 nucleotides agree with TRBD2. The CDR3 spans 16 residues. Unmatched junction bases numbered 10, after V lost 4 bases and J lost 1 base. Per germline, CDR1 SGDLS and CDR2 YYNGEE. As DNA, the CDR3 is TGTGCCAGCAGCCCCAGGGCTAGCGGGCCTTCCTACGAGCAGTACTTC. Translating gives CASSPRASGPSYEQYF.

This clonotype was counted at least ten times. In DNA form, the CDR3 reads TGTGCCATCAGTGAGGGGCGGGAGTCCTACAATGAGCAGTTCTTC. Its translation is CAISEGRESYNEQFF. The V call is TRBV10-3, the J call TRBJ2-1; 7 bases agree with TRBD2. This CDR3 is built from 15 residues. The germline gives CDR1 ENHRY, CDR2 SYGVKD. The ends lost 2 bases at V and 1 base at J; junction bases unmatched: 2.

This clonotype was seen a handful of times. The chain has TRBV7-9 and TRBJ2-7, with D possibly matching TRBD1 (6 bases). Per germline, CDR1 SEHNR and CDR2 FQNEAQ (reference sequence). The CDR3 length is 15 residues. The germline V and J ends were trimmed by 5 bases and 2 bases, with 16 bases remaining between them. CDR3 DNA: TGTGCCAGCAGCCACCGTAGGGGGATTGCCTACGAGCAGTACTTC. It specifies CASSHRRGIAYEQYF.

The sample holds a few counts of this clonotype. The J gene is TRBJ1-1, the V gene TRBV12-3 or TRBV12-4, with 9 bases lining up with TRBD1. Trimming took 5 bases from V and 1 from J; bases not matched to a gene: 2. This CDR3 region has 14 residues. Here the CDR3 reads CASSRDRANTEAFF. The DNA of the CDR3 is TGTGCCAGCAGTCGGGACAGGGCGAACACTGAAGCTTTCTTT.

The chain employs TRBV7-9 and TRBJ1-1, with no clear D. The germline V gene encodes CDR1 SEHNR and CDR2 FQNEAQ (reference sequence). Between the trimmed V and J ends, which lost 1 base and 4 bases, there was a span of 10 bases. The CDR3 extends over 14 amino acids. The CDR3 DNA reads as TGTGCCAGCAGCTTAGTTCCACCAACCACTGAAGCTTTCTTT. Residues: CASSLVPPTTEAFF. The variable domain in full, with the rest retrieved from reference TRBV7-9 and TRBJ1-1, is DTGVSQNPRHKITKRGQNVTFRCDPISEHNRLYWYRQTLGQGPEFLTYFQNEAQLEKSRLLSDRFSAERPKGSFSTLEIQRTEQGDSAMYLCASSLVPPTTEAFFGQGTRLTVV.

In its sample, this clonotype was seen many times. The V gene is TRBV20-1, the J gene TRBJ2-7; possibly TRBD2 for D (5 bases). The V and J ends lost 6 bases and 0 bases respectively, with 12 bases between them. The CDR3 loop spans 13 amino acids. Germline CDR1 and CDR2: DFQATT and SNEGSKA (reference sequence). The CDR3 spells CSATSEDSYEQYF. The CDR3 nucleotides are TGCAGTGCCACCTCGGAGGACTCCTACGAGCAGTACTTC.

This clonotype occurred a few times. This sequence joins TRBV28 and TRBJ1-1, with D uncertain. CDR1 and CDR2 (germline): MDHEN, SYDVKM. The CDR3 spans 14 residues. Trimming pared 2 bases from V and 8 bases from J, leaving 15 bases between. The CDR3 DNA reads as TGTGCCAGCAGTTTAAACGGCCAAAGAAAAGAAGCTTTCTTT. Translating gives CASSLNGQRKEAFF.